This note documents a single T cell receptor (beta chain) sequence. The antigen it recognizes is unknown. Qualities for individual bases were not recorded, and no much larger clone is one base off. The data stem from a study of cytomegalovirus exposure and HLA in healthy donors (dated by TCRdb to about 2017). Study-level background: In an earlier analysis of 450 to 750 of the donors, approximately 260 Gb of sequence data and some 100 million unique TCR beta sequences from 150 million to 200 million T cells were reported. Every discovery cohort repertoire had been produced on one sequencing platform. The number of typed donors differed by locus: roughly 629-640 for A, B, C, DRB1 and DQB1; approximately 520 for DQA1; approximately 610 for DPA1; and roughly 490 for DPB1. The study aimed to test whether signatures of past pathogen exposure could be identified by cataloging public T cell receptors. The study profiled the T cell repertoires of about 720 subjects by immunosequencing and related them to cytomegalovirus serostatus. A later analysis re-examined previously published TCR beta repertoires from over 500 donors and added high-resolution HLA genotyping to investigate patterns of TCR occurrence. Of the 300 to 500 genotyped donors, approximately 80% were placed in the genetic ancestry cluster associated with self-reported Caucasian donors. An earlier analysis of 587 of the donors applied high-throughput TCR beta sequencing to assess whether each TCR beta V gene segment acted as functional or pseudogenic. Rather than drawing on any new phenotypic data, the later analysis identified candidate immune exposures from TCR beta sequences and the way those sequences occurred across donors. Around 320 gigabases of sequencing data and 70 million to 85 million unique TCR sequences were included in an early release covering about 620 HLA-typed donors. Along with the approximately 700-subject first cohort, a separate validation cohort of 120 different subjects was used. Across about 370 genotyped donors of the cohort, an average of about 240,000 unique TCR beta nucleotide sequences per donor were sequenced, and around 19% of those sequences were non-productive. Donor age, sex, ethnicity and CMV serostatus were compiled alongside the repertoire data. HLA typing included class I and class II loci at four-digit resolution. Roughly 5 DR-DQ haplotypes were handled as single units for association and clustering, since linkage in the cohort was strong. A later genetic analysis used genome-wide SNP genotypes for about 65% of the roughly 670 donors, treating that subset as a discovery cohort. The study combined high-throughput TCR immunosequencing, statistical association of individual TCRs with disease status, and machine learning to predict cytomegalovirus infection status. What the authors observed across the whole study: The authors suggested that the approach could potentially be generalized to other disease states and immunological phenotypes. Compared with the approximately 670-donor mean, donors in an Asian-associated ancestry cluster had fewer N-insertions in productive TCRs, according to a later genetic analysis. Broadly in line with IMGT annotations, most TCR beta V segments showed up in productive rearrangements about 90% or about 30% of the time in an earlier analysis of approximately 600 of the donors. CMV serostatus was the only immune exposure information available for the cohort. Cytomegalovirus status was reported to be diagnosed by the classifier with high specificity and sensitivity in both the original and validation cohorts. Because counts were too low, seventeen rarely observed V segments, including chromosome 9 orphons, were left out of the earlier analysis of approximately 580 of the donors. According to a later analysis, most CMV-associated TCR beta chains appeared to be HLA-restricted, and the HLA associations seemed to be driven largely by CMV exposure. A later genetic analysis associated a missense DCLRE1C variant with V-gene and J-gene trimming of TCR beta chains, and an independent cohort replicated the association. A further reported finding was that TCR beta sequences accurately predicted the HLA-A and HLA-B alleles for most subjects in the first cohort. The cohort was sequenced for TCR beta chains only, and without alpha or paired-chain data the features that could be detected were limited. Most TCR sequences were seen in very few donors, while some public TCRs were found in many individuals. Correlated functional status among segregating V segments might be attributable to linkage disequilibrium, but an unknown experimental factor could not be ruled out. A few of the identified cytomegalovirus-associated TCR beta chains were confirmed in vitro to be specific for cytomegalovirus antigens. Several of the top co-occurrence clusters appeared to be linked to parvovirus B19, influenza, CMV and Epstein-Barr virus, according to a later analysis. The study listed 150 to 200 TCR beta chains as associated with cytomegalovirus. According to a later analysis, TCR association rates differed among HLA loci, with DRB1 alleles showing the most associated TCRs and HLA-C alleles showing the fewest. The sequencing pipeline was judged likely to have produced a cluster of highly shared sequence variants as a technical artifact. Specific HLA alleles were associated with over 15,000 TCR beta sequences at a false discovery rate of 0.05 in a later analysis. Presence/absence analyses assumed roughly uniform sequencing depth across donors, an assumption that may not hold. When HLA alleles, especially DR and DQ, strongly co-occurred, attributing TCR associations to individual alleles was difficult. Because some donors lacked HLA typing at each locus, the association tests relied only on the typed subset. The 87-base-pair reads could not distinguish some IMGT-functional V segments, including TRBV6-2 and TRBV6-3, so those segments were excluded. In a later analysis, HLA-associated TCR beta chains were found to be more clonally expanded and to have lower generation probabilities than equally common non-associated chains.

Per the germline V gene, SGHDT is the CDR1 and YYEEEE is the CDR2. The CDR3, from cysteine to phenylalanine, totals 15 residues. Just CDR3 DNA is preserved here, 45 bases in frame from base 1. Cut back by 4 bases and 4 bases, the V and J ends lie 12 bases apart. The cohort was made up of under 800 healthy bone marrow donors. At the time of sampling, all cohort members were nominally healthy, though unrecorded immune exposures were likely present. The donor was CMV seronegative and belonged to the group of approximately 320 seronegative cohort members. A peripheral blood sample was provided by each donor, and peripheral blood mononuclear cells were used for TCR beta sequencing. The Qiagen DNeasy Blood Extraction Kit was used to extract genomic DNA from the blood cell samples. Receptor libraries were prepared by the immunoSEQ multiplex PCR assay. For the multiplex PCR, a mixture combining 60 forward primers for TCR Vbeta segments and 13 reverse primers for TCR Jbeta segments was used. A multiplex PCR assay on genomic DNA amplified the CDR3 region of rearranged TCR beta genes. On the Illumina HiSeq System, the amplified TCR beta libraries were sequenced as 87-base-pair reads. The published analysis was carried out like this. A later analysis counted tens of millions of unique TCR beta chains across the 550 to 800 repertoires, and some 11 million of these chains were shared by at least two donors. Raw reads were error-corrected and collapsed into unique sequences by a nearest-neighbor algorithm in which closely related sequences were merged to remove PCR and sequencing errors. Alignment of CDR3 sequences to IMGT reference sequences was used to assign V, D and J gene segments. Each retained sequence needed at least a six-nucleotide match to both a V gene segment and a J gene segment. Rearrangements were classified as productive when the CDR3 lacked stop codons and remained in frame with V and J, and all other rearrangements were classified as non-productive. CDR3 was defined by IMGT convention, running from the second conserved V-encoded cysteine to the conserved J-encoded phenylalanine. Sequences without an unambiguous match to a single V gene segment were excluded from the earlier analysis of 587 of the donors. An earlier analysis of a few hundred of the donors classified V segments as functional when productive rearrangements were above 56.7% and as segregating when the standard deviation between donors was above 5%. A statistical classification framework was developed to diagnose cytomegalovirus status using the catalog of TCR beta chain sequences. In a later analysis, TCR nucleotide sequences were compared against IMGT/GENE-DB human TR gene sequences so that V and J genes could be assigned. A later analysis assigned CDR3 sequences and most-parsimonious VDJ recombination scenarios with the TCRdist pipeline. A later analysis defined each TCR beta chain by its CDR3 amino acid sequence plus V-gene family, and excluded reads lacking a unique V-gene family. As a way to deal with suspected cross-contamination and a sequencing artifact, a later analysis dropped 500 to 700 nucleotide sequences that were highly shared and had low generation probability. In a later analysis, a clonal expansion index for each public chain was calculated from normalized within-repertoire ranks of inferred template counts. In a later analysis, generation probabilities were computed with a VDJ recombination model fitted to out-of-frame rearrangements, and the resulting probabilities were checked against IGoR. Hypergeometric tests were used in a later analysis to score TCR-TCR, TCR-HLA and TCR-CMV co-occurrence, with a repertoire-size bias correction applied to the TCR pairs. To estimate false discovery rates, a later analysis permuted the HLA or CMV assignments 20 times. A later analysis grouped co-occurring TCRs with DBSCAN, adding TCRdist sequence similarity when clustering within HLA-allele-positive subsets. Repertoires with fewer than 30,000 or more than 120,000 public chains, plus five repertoires with anomalous nucleotide sharing, were excluded from co-occurrence clustering. In its TCRdb copy, this immuneACCESS table keeps in-frame sequences only and misses some clones. Where compared with another copy, unresolved V genes explain less than half of these, and the others have no known cause. V and J calls and clone size come straight from that table; D and trimming were deduced from the DNA. The sample records about 160,000 clones, about three quarters of which are singletons. 2% to 3% of the sample comes from the top ten.

Sequenced: PBMCs. Rearrangement joined TRBV5-6 to TRBJ1-6; the D gene lacks a confident call. The clonotype was recovered from a female donor in good health and CMV-seronegative. The nucleotides are TGTGCCAGCAGCAACGGGATCCAGTATAATTCACCCCTCCACTTT. Its amino acids are CASSNGIQYNSPLHF. Here the CDR3 is joined to the reference TRBV5-6 and TRBJ1-6 genes, and the full variable domain is: DAGVTQSPTHLIKTRGQQVTLRCSPKSGHDTVSWYQQALGQGPQFIFQYYEEEERQRGNFPDRFSGHQFPNYSSELNVNALLLGDSALYLCASSNGIQYNSPLHFGNGTRLTVT.